The rows below give T cell receptor beta chains drawn from one sample of a study of shared clonotypes between healthy human individuals. TCRdb's table, derived via immunoSEQ multiplex PCR, lists solely in-frame clones and lacks some. The profile covers about 2 million clones, with over 85% appearing a single time and under 0.15% taken by the ten largest. The material sequenced was naive CD4+ T cells sorted from blood. Source of these receptors: a man aged 18 to 29 in good health. CDR3s include the opening cysteine and the closing phenylalanine or tryptophan. A D gene is named only where the DNA matches it firmly. The size field is filled for only some rows; it gives once, few, many or a size class.

length: 14
V: TRBV18
D: -
J: TRBJ2-7
size: -
DNA: TGTGCCAGCTCACCGGCGGGGAAGCACCACGAGCAGTACTTC
CDR3: CASSPAGKHHEQYF

length: 14
V: TRBV18
D: -
J: TRBJ1-2
size: -
DNA: TGTGCCAGCTCACCGAAAGAGGGTCCCTATGGCTACACCTTC
CDR3: CASSPKEGPYGYTF

length: 19
V: TRBV28
D: TRBD2
J: TRBJ2-1
size: -
DNA: TGTGCCAGCAGTTTTTCGGGACTAGCGGGGGGCAAACTCTACAATGAGCAGTTCTTC
CDR3: CASSFSGLAGGKLYNEQFF

length: 12
V: TRBV19
D: -
J: TRBJ1-2
size: -
DNA: TGTGCCAGCAAGACAGGTAACTATGGCTACACCTTC
CDR3: CASKTGNYGYTF

length: 14
V: TRBV7-2
D: TRBD1
J: TRBJ1-2
size: -
DNA: TGTGCCAGCAGCCCCGGGACAGCTAACTATGGCTACACCTTC
CDR3: CASSPGTANYGYTF

length: 14
V: TRBV10-3
D: TRBD2
J: TRBJ2-7
size: -
DNA: TGTGCCATCAGTGAACTAGCGGGGGTCTACGAGCAGTACTTC
CDR3: CAISELAGVYEQYF

length: 13
V: TRBV2
D: TRBD1
J: TRBJ2-7
size: -
DNA: TGTGCCAGCAGGAGAGACAGGGCCTACGAGCAGTACTTC
CDR3: CASRRDRAYEQYF

length: 14
V: TRBV4-3
D: TRBD2
J: TRBJ2-7
size: -
DNA: TGCGCCAGCAGCCGGACTAGTGACTCCTACGAGCAGTACTTC
CDR3: CASSRTSDSYEQYF

length: 13
V: TRBV7-8
D: -
J: TRBJ2-4
size: -
DNA: TGTGCCAGCAGCTTAACTGACAATAATATTCAGTACTTC
CDR3: CASSLTDNNIQYF

length: 11
V: TRBV15
D: -
J: TRBJ2-5
size: -
DNA: TGTGCCACCAGCAGTCAAGAGACCCAGTACTTC
CDR3: CATSSQETQYF

length: 16
V: TRBV6-5
D: TRBD1
J: TRBJ2-2
size: -
DNA: TGTGCCAGCAGTTCCTTCGGGACAGGGCGAACCGGGGAGCTGTTTTTT
CDR3: CASSSFGTGRTGELFF

length: 12
V: TRBV10-3
D: -
J: TRBJ2-7
size: -
DNA: TGTGCCATCAGTCGATACAGGGACGAGCAGTACTTC
CDR3: CAISRYRDEQYF

length: 14
V: TRBV6-5
D: -
J: TRBJ1-1
size: -
DNA: TGTGCCAGCACCCACGGCGGACGGAACACTGAAGCTTTCTTT
CDR3: CASTHGGRNTEAFF

length: 14
V: TRBV19
D: TRBD1
J: TRBJ1-1
size: once
DNA: TGTGCCAGTAGCCAACAGGGGGCTGACACTGAAGCTTTCTTT
CDR3: CASSQQGADTEAFF

length: 12
V: TRBV6-5
D: -
J: TRBJ1-6
size: -
DNA: TGTGCCAGCAGTTACAGGAATTCACCCCTCCACTTT
CDR3: CASSYRNSPLHF

length: 14
V: TRBV7-9
D: -
J: TRBJ1-1
size: -
DNA: TGTGCCAGCAGCTTAACCGAACAGAACACTGAAGCTTTCTTT
CDR3: CASSLTEQNTEAFF

length: 14
V: TRBV7-2
D: TRBD1
J: TRBJ2-7
size: -
DNA: TGTGCCAGCAGCTTGGGGACAGGGCGCTACGAGCAGTACTTC
CDR3: CASSLGTGRYEQYF

length: 14
V: TRBV28
D: TRBD1
J: TRBJ1-4
size: -
DNA: TGTGCCAGCAGTAAGACAGGGGGCGGTGAAAAACTGTTTTTT
CDR3: CASSKTGGGEKLFF

length: 16
V: TRBV7-9
D: -
J: TRBJ1-4
size: -
DNA: TGTGCCAGCAGCTTAGGTGGCGGTGCAACTAATGAAAAACTGTTTTTT
CDR3: CASSLGGGATNEKLFF

length: 14
V: TRBV11-2
D: TRBD2
J: TRBJ2-1
size: -
DNA: TGTGCCAGCAGCGAAGGGAGGGCCCCCAATGAGCAGTTCTTC
CDR3: CASSEGRAPNEQFF

length: 14
V: TRBV6-5
D: TRBD2
J: TRBJ2-7
size: once
DNA: TGTGCCAGCAGGCAGACTAGCGGGACGTACGAGCAGTACTTC
CDR3: CASRQTSGTYEQYF

length: 11
V: TRBV25-1
D: -
J: TRBJ2-5
size: -
DNA: TGTGCCAGCAGTGATTTAGGGACCCAGTACTTC
CDR3: CASSDLGTQYF

length: 14
V: TRBV5-1
D: TRBD1
J: TRBJ1-4
size: -
DNA: TGCGCCAGCAGCTCTGGACAGGCGGGTGAAAAACTGTTTTTT
CDR3: CASSSGQAGEKLFF

length: 13
V: TRBV7-9
D: TRBD1
J: TRBJ2-7
size: few
DNA: TGTGCCAGCAGCGCAAGACAGGGCTACGAGCAGTACTTC
CDR3: CASSARQGYEQYF

length: 14
V: TRBV6-1
D: TRBD1
J: TRBJ1-5
size: -
DNA: TGTGCCAGCAGTGACAGGGGGCGCGGTCAGCCCCAGCATTTT
CDR3: CASSDRGRGQPQHF

length: 13
V: TRBV5-1
D: -
J: TRBJ2-5
size: -
DNA: TGCGCCAGCAGCCCCTTAGCCCAAGAGACCCAGTACTTC
CDR3: CASSPLAQETQYF

length: 14
V: TRBV6-6
D: -
J: TRBJ2-7
size: -
DNA: TGTGCCAGCAGTTACTATGGGGGCTCCTACGAGCAGTACTTC
CDR3: CASSYYGGSYEQYF

length: 15
V: TRBV9
D: TRBD1
J: TRBJ1-2
size: once
DNA: TGTGCCAGCAGCGCAACAGGGGCCCTACTAAAAGGCTACACCTTC
CDR3: CASSATGALLKGYTF

length: 15
V: TRBV7-8
D: TRBD2
J: TRBJ2-3
size: -
DNA: TGTGCCAGCAGAATGACTAGCGGGAGCACAGATACGCAGTATTTT
CDR3: CASRMTSGSTDTQYF

length: 14
V: TRBV9
D: -
J: TRBJ1-1
size: -
DNA: TGTGCCAGCAGCGTAGCGGGCGAGGGCACTGAAGCTTTCTTT
CDR3: CASSVAGEGTEAFF

length: 13
V: TRBV2
D: -
J: TRBJ1-2
size: -
DNA: TGTGCCAGCAGTGAGGGACGGACATATGGCTACACCTTC
CDR3: CASSEGRTYGYTF

length: 13
V: TRBV5-1
D: -
J: TRBJ1-1
size: -
DNA: TGCGCCAGCAGCTCGACGAGGAACACTGAAGCTTTCTTT
CDR3: CASSSTRNTEAFF

length: 16
V: TRBV5-1
D: TRBD2
J: TRBJ2-3
size: once
DNA: TGCGCCAGCAGCTTGCTGGGACTAGCGAGCACAGATACGCAGTATTTT
CDR3: CASSLLGLASTDTQYF

length: 17
V: TRBV15
D: -
J: TRBJ1-6
size: -
DNA: TGTGCCACCAGCAGACAGGAACTGAGCTCCTATAATTCACCCCTCCACTTT
CDR3: CATSRQELSSYNSPLHF

length: 15
V: TRBV7-9
D: -
J: TRBJ1-5
size: once
DNA: TGTGCCAGCAGCTTAGTAGGGCAGGGGAATCAGCCCCAGCATTTT
CDR3: CASSLVGQGNQPQHF

length: 14
V: TRBV27
D: -
J: TRBJ1-6
size: -
DNA: TGTGCCAGCAGTTTATGGTCATTGAATTCACCCCTCCACTTT
CDR3: CASSLWSLNSPLHF

length: 14
V: TRBV10-3
D: -
J: TRBJ2-2
size: -
DNA: TGTGCCAGCCTAGCGTCGGGGAACACCGGGGAGCTGTTTTTT
CDR3: CASLASGNTGELFF

length: 11
V: TRBV4-1
D: -
J: TRBJ2-1
size: -
DNA: TGCGCCAGCAAAGAGGACAATGAGCAGTTCTTC
CDR3: CASKEDNEQFF

length: 16
V: TRBV4-1
D: -
J: TRBJ1-2
size: -
DNA: TGCGCCAGCAGCCAAGGGAACGCCTATGCAAACTATGGCTACACCTTC
CDR3: CASSQGNAYANYGYTF

length: 13
V: TRBV2
D: -
J: TRBJ1-5
size: -
DNA: TGTGCCAGCAGTCGGGACGGCGAGATGCCCCAGCATTTT
CDR3: CASSRDGEMPQHF

length: 13
V: TRBV10-3
D: -
J: TRBJ1-1
size: few
DNA: TGTGCCATCAGTGAGCTTGGGAACACTGAAGCTTTCTTT
CDR3: CAISELGNTEAFF

length: 14
V: TRBV5-1
D: -
J: TRBJ2-2
size: -
DNA: TGCGCCAGCAGCTTCGGTTCGAACACCGGGGAGCTGTTTTTT
CDR3: CASSFGSNTGELFF

length: 15
V: TRBV5-1
D: -
J: TRBJ2-1
size: -
DNA: TGCGCCAGCAGCTTGGAGCTGGGCTCCTACAATGAGCAGTTCTTC
CDR3: CASSLELGSYNEQFF

length: 16
V: TRBV4-3
D: TRBD2
J: TRBJ2-3
size: -
DNA: TGCGCCAGCAGCCGAGGGCGGACTAGCGACGCAGATACGCAGTATTTT
CDR3: CASSRGRTSDADTQYF

length: 15
V: TRBV5-1
D: TRBD1
J: TRBJ1-2
size: -
DNA: TGCGCCAGCAGCTTCGTAGGGACAGGGCTCGATGGCTACACCTTC
CDR3: CASSFVGTGLDGYTF

length: 16
V: TRBV6-6
D: TRBD2
J: TRBJ2-7
size: -
DNA: TGTGCCAGCAGTTACTCCTTAGCGGGAGGGGGGTACGAGCAGTACTTC
CDR3: CASSYSLAGGGYEQYF

length: 13
V: TRBV10-3
D: TRBD1
J: TRBJ1-1
size: -
DNA: TGTGCCATCTCGGGACAGGACGGGACTGAAGCTTTCTTT
CDR3: CAISGQDGTEAFF

length: 14
V: TRBV4-3
D: TRBD1
J: TRBJ1-2
size: -
DNA: TGCGCCAGCAGCCGCGGGACAGGGGATTATGGCTACACCTTC
CDR3: CASSRGTGDYGYTF

length: 14
V: TRBV19
D: -
J: TRBJ2-2
size: -
DNA: TGTGCCAGTAGTATGGACAGAAACACCGGGGAGCTGTTTTTT
CDR3: CASSMDRNTGELFF

length: 14
V: TRBV7-2
D: TRBD2
J: TRBJ2-5
size: -
DNA: TGTGCCAGCAGCAGAGCGGGAGAGGGAGAGACCCAGTACTTC
CDR3: CASSRAGEGETQYF

length: 16
V: TRBV7-9
D: -
J: TRBJ1-2
size: -
DNA: TGTGCCAGCAGCTTAGGAGCGCCTCAGGAGCCCAGGGGCTACACCTTC
CDR3: CASSLGAPQEPRGYTF

length: 14
V: TRBV10-1
D: TRBD2
J: TRBJ2-2
size: once
DNA: TGCGCCAGCAGCCCCTCGGGGGGAACCGGGGAGCTGTTTTTT
CDR3: CASSPSGGTGELFF

length: 16
V: TRBV5-1
D: -
J: TRBJ1-1
size: -
DNA: TGCGCCAGCAGCTGGGGCCAGGGCGGCATGAACACTGAAGCTTTCTTT
CDR3: CASSWGQGGMNTEAFF

length: 15
V: TRBV2
D: TRBD2
J: TRBJ2-7
size: -
DNA: TGTGCCAGCAGGGACAGCGGGAGACTGGGATACGAGCAGTACTTC
CDR3: CASRDSGRLGYEQYF

length: 15
V: TRBV28
D: -
J: TRBJ1-2
size: -
DNA: TGTGCCAGCCAAATTAACACCGGCGGTGGGTATGGCTACACCTTC
CDR3: CASQINTGGGYGYTF

length: 14
V: TRBV30
D: -
J: TRBJ2-5
size: -
DNA: TGTGCCTGGAGTGTACTGGTAGGGGAAGAGACCCAGTACTTC
CDR3: CAWSVLVGEETQYF

length: 16
V: TRBV11-2
D: -
J: TRBJ2-1
size: -
DNA: TGTGCCAGCAGCTTAACGGGACGGGGGTTCTACAATGAGCAGTTCTTC
CDR3: CASSLTGRGFYNEQFF

length: 16
V: TRBV4-1
D: -
J: TRBJ2-1
size: -
DNA: TGCGCCAGCAGCCAAGTGGGATTGGGGAGTTACAATGAGCAGTTCTTC
CDR3: CASSQVGLGSYNEQFF

length: 13
V: TRBV15
D: -
J: TRBJ2-5
size: -
DNA: TGTGCCACCAGCAGGGACTTTAAGGAGACCCAGTACTTC
CDR3: CATSRDFKETQYF